The subject of this entry is one T cell receptor (beta chain). Its antigen is currently unknown. The CDR3 is 14 residues long. Germline CDR1 reads SGHTA; CDR2 reads FQGNSA. V dropped 5 bases and J dropped 3 bases, with 14 bases sitting between them. This sample is drawn from a study of cytomegalovirus exposure and HLA in healthy donors. The study, taken as a whole, reports: The study reported that TCR beta sequences accurately predicted HLA-A and HLA-B alleles in most subjects. Reports indicated that the classifier achieved high specificity and sensitivity in diagnosing cytomegalovirus status. Productive rates of about 87% or about 30% were seen for most TCR beta V segments in an earlier analysis.

60 Vbeta and 13 Jbeta primers were used in PCR. In the study's own analysis: Roughly 11 million shared chains were among approximately 87 million unique TCR beta chains counted in a later analysis. Repertoires were generated with immunoSEQ multiplex PCR, while TCRdb's copy carries only in-frame clones and drops some. V and J calls plus clone size are reproduced from that table; the DNA served to infer D and trimming. This sample has over 150,000 clones, with 79% found just once. The sequence came from a man aged 30-40 years in good health and CMV-seropositive. The chain couples TRBV7-2 to TRBJ2-7, with D tentatively TRBD1 (6 bases). The sequencing input was PBMCs. This CDR3 is CASSLHRVGYEQYF. The CDR3 DNA follows: TGTGCCAGCAGCCTTCACAGGGTAGGCTACGAGCAGTACTTC.